These T cell receptor beta chains were read from a single sample in a study of blood T cell repertoires in COVID-19. Generated by immunoSEQ multiplex PCR, the TCRdb table keeps only in-frame clones and is missing some. The table shows under 250,000 clones, with around four fifths occurring only once. The specimen was peripheral blood. These receptors all stem from a woman aged 60 to 75 who had recovered from COVID-19. Each CDR3 is given with its conserved first and last residue. The D gene is left open where the match is weak. Rows give clone size only sometimes, using once, few, many, or a class for an expanded clone.

clone size,D gene,CDR3 length,J gene,V gene,CDR3 DNA,CDR3 protein
once,.,15,TRBJ1-5,TRBV9,TGTGCCAGCAGCGGGGAAGGGGGTTTAGGACAGCCCCAGCATTTT,CASSGEGGLGQPQHF
.,.,16,TRBJ1-1,TRBV19,TGTGCCAGTAGTACTCGGGTGGGGGCGGTGAACACTGAAGCTTTCTTT,CASSTRVGAVNTEAFF
once,TRBD1,13,TRBJ1-2,TRBV14,TGTGCCAGCAGCCGGGACAGGGACTATGGCTACACCTTC,CASSRDRDYGYTF
.,.,13,TRBJ2-7,TRBV3-1/TRBV3-2,TGTGCCAGCAGCCAGGGGACTTTATACGAGCAGTACTTC,CASSQGTLYEQYF
.,TRBD2,16,TRBJ2-5,TRBV6-5,TGTGCCAGCAGTTACTCGGGACTAGCGGGGGAAGAGACCCAGTACTTC,CASSYSGLAGEETQYF
once,.,13,TRBJ1-2,TRBV30,TGTGCCTGGAGAAACCCGGGAACCTATGGCTACACCTTC,CAWRNPGTYGYTF
.,.,15,TRBJ1-2,TRBV9,TGTGCCAGCAGCGTGGGTGAGGGGGAGAGCTATGGCTACACCTTC,CASSVGEGESYGYTF
.,TRBD1,18,TRBJ1-1,TRBV12-5,TGTGCTAGTGGTTTGGTACGCGGACAGGCAGAATCGGACACTGAAGCTTTCTTT,CASGLVRGQAESDTEAFF
.,TRBD1,16,TRBJ1-3,TRBV2,TGTGCCAGCAGAGAGGACAGGAGGGCTTCTGGAAACACCATATATTTT,CASREDRRASGNTIYF
few,.,13,TRBJ1-1,TRBV5-1,TGCGCCAGCAGCCCCCGAGGGAACACTGAAGCTTTCTTT,CASSPRGNTEAFF
.,TRBD2,14,TRBJ2-5,TRBV10-3,TGTGCCATCAAGCCTAGCGGACCCGAAGAGACCCAGTACTTC,CAIKPSGPEETQYF
.,.,11,TRBJ2-2,TRBV20-1,TGCAGTGCTACCATTAGCGGGGAGCTGTTTTTT,CSATISGELFF
.,.,15,TRBJ1-1,TRBV23-1,TGCGCCAGCAGCGTTTACAGGAGACCGAACACTGAAGCTTTCTTT,CASSVYRRPNTEAFF
.,TRBD1,14,TRBJ1-6,TRBV5-6,TGTGCCAGCAGATTCAGGGGGCACAATTCACCCCTCCACTTT,CASRFRGHNSPLHF
.,.,16,TRBJ2-2,TRBV5-6,TGTGCCAGCACCCGCCCCGGGACACTGAACACCGGGGAGCTGTTTTTT,CASTRPGTLNTGELFF
.,.,14,TRBJ2-5,TRBV30,TGTGCCTGGAGCCGGGGGACCGGTGGAGAGACCCAGTACTTC,CAWSRGTGGETQYF
.,TRBD2,17,TRBJ2-1,TRBV4-1,TGCGCCAGCAGCGCAAGGCTACTAGCGGGGGTTTACAATGAGCAGTTCTTC,CASSARLLAGVYNEQFF
.,TRBD1,15,TRBJ2-6,TRBV5-4,TGTGCCAGCAGCGGACAGGGGGCCGGGGCCAACGTCCTGACTTTC,CASSGQGAGANVLTF
.,TRBD2,15,TRBJ2-3,TRBV5-6,TGTGCCAGCAGCATAGCGGGGGGGCTTGCAGATACGCAGTATTTT,CASSIAGGLADTQYF
.,TRBD1,15,TRBJ1-1,TRBV27,TGTGCCAGCAACCGGGACAGGGGGCCGAACACTGAAGCTTTCTTT,CASNRDRGPNTEAFF
.,.,14,TRBJ2-1,TRBV6-5,TGTGCCAGCAGTTACGGATTAGGCGGCAATGAGCAGTTCTTC,CASSYGLGGNEQFF
.,.,13,TRBJ1-2,TRBV7-2,TGTGCCAGCAGCTTATGGGGAGGACATGGCTACACCTTC,CASSLWGGHGYTF
.,.,14,TRBJ2-2,TRBV10-3,TGTGCCATCACGGCGGCTAGCCAAGCCGGGGAGCTGTTTTTT,CAITAASQAGELFF
.,.,16,TRBJ1-3,TRBV19,TGTGCCAGTAGCAACCCTCATACAGGGTCTGGAAACACCATATATTTT,CASSNPHTGSGNTIYF
.,TRBD1,15,TRBJ2-5,TRBV6-6,TGTGCCAGCAGAAACCTGGGACAGGGCAGAGAGACCCAGTACTTC,CASRNLGQGRETQYF
.,.,16,TRBJ1-4,TRBV6-6,TGTGCCAGCAGCCGAAGCCCGACTACTAACAATGAAAAACTGTTTTTT,CASSRSPTTNNEKLFF
.,.,14,TRBJ2-3,TRBV6-2/TRBV6-3,TGTGCCAGCAGTTACGTTTCGAGCACAGATACGCAGTATTTT,CASSYVSSTDTQYF
.,TRBD1,14,TRBJ2-7,TRBV2,TGTGCCAGCAGCGCGGGACAGGGCGACTACGAGCAGTACTTC,CASSAGQGDYEQYF
few,TRBD1,18,TRBJ2-4,TRBV4-1,TGCGCCAGCAGCCCATCCTCGACAGGGCCCGGGATTCCAAACATTCAGTACTTC,CASSPSSTGPGIPNIQYF
once,.,12,TRBJ2-1,TRBV24-1,TGTGCCACCAGTGAAGCTGGTCGCGCGAAGTTCTTC,CATSEAGRAKFF
.,TRBD2,15,TRBJ2-5,TRBV9,TGTGCCAGCAGTTTTGGCGGGGGGGCCGGGGAGACCCAGTACTTC,CASSFGGGAGETQYF
.,TRBD2,18,TRBJ2-1,TRBV4-1,TGCGCCAGCAGCCATCCCCCGGCCACTAGCGGGGGCCACAATGAGCAGTTCTTC,CASSHPPATSGGHNEQFF
.,.,15,TRBJ1-6,TRBV2,TGTGCCAGCAGTGAAAGGCAGGGCGCGAATTCACCCCTCCACTTT,CASSERQGANSPLHF
.,.,15,TRBJ2-1,TRBV6-6,TGTGCCATCAAAGGGGGGGGACCCACAAGAATGGGGCAGTTCTTC,CAIKGGGPTRMGQFF
once,.,15,TRBJ2-1,TRBV5-4,TGTGCCAGCAGCTCGCGGGACTCCTCCTACAATGAGCAGTTCTTC,CASSSRDSSYNEQFF
.,.,14,TRBJ1-1,TRBV7-2,TGTGCCAGCAGCTTAGTTTTTCAGAACACTGAAGCTTTCTTT,CASSLVFQNTEAFF